This T cell receptor (beta chain) was sequenced for a study of beta chain features in type 1 diabetes. Study-level information: Over all samples combined, about 100,000,000 sorted cells were examined. Study results and caveats: The study notes PCR might favor shorter templates equally in patients and controls.

A single heparinised blood sample, averaging approximately 100 mL, was obtained per donor. With 9 bases removed from V and 2 bases from J, the gap between germline ends came to 1 base. The CDR3 has 9 residues. Germline V gene lookup returns CDR1 LNHDA and CDR2 SQIVND (reference sequence). This clone was observed a handful of times. Its antigen remains unidentified. Reverse transcribing all isolated RNA meant expressed TCRB transcripts were sequenced. Some clones are missing from TCRdb's copy, which holds only in-frame ones; the method was immunoSEQ multiplex PCR. The data contain under 900,000 clones, 15% to 20% of them seen just once; the ten biggest clones take up roughly 0.025%.

This TCR was sampled from a woman aged 18-29 years in good health. Input material: naive CD4+ T cells from blood. This chain connects TRBV19 to TRBJ1-1, with D unresolved. CDR3 residues: CARNTEAFF. The CDR3 DNA sequence: TGTGCCAGAAACACTGAAGCTTTCTTT.